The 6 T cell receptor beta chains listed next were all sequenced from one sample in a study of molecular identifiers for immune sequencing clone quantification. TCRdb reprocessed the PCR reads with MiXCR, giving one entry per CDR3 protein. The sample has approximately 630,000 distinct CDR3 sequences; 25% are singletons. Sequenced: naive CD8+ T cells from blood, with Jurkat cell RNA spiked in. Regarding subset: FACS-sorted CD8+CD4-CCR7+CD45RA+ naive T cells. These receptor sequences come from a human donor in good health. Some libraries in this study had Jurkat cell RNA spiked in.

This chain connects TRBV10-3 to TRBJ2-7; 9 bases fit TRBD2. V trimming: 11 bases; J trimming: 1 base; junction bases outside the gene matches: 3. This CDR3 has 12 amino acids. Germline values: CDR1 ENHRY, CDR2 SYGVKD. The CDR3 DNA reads TGTGCCGGCGGGGGGGAATCCTACGAGCAGTACTTC. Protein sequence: CAGGGESYEQYF.

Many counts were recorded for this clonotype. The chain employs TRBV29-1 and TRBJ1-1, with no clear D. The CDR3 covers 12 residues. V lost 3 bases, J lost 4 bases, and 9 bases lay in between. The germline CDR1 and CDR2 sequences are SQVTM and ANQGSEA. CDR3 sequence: CSVEILTTEAFF. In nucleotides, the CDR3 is TGCAGCGTTGAGATCTTAACCACTGAAGCTTTCTTT.

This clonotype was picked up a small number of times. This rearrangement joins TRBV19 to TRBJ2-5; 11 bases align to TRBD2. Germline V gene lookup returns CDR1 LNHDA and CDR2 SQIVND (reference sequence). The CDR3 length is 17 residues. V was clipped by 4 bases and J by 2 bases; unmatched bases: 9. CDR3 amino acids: CASSRRLAGLLQETQYF. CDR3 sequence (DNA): TGTGCCAGTAGTAGGCGACTAGCGGGACTATTACAAGAGACCCAGTACTTC.

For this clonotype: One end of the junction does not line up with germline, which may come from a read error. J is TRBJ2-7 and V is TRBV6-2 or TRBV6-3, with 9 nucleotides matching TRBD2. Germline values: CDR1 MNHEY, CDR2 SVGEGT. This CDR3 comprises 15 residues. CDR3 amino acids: CASSYSETSGYAQYF. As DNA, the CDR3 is TGTGCCAGCAGTTACTCCGAGACTAGCGGCTACGCGCAGTACTTC.

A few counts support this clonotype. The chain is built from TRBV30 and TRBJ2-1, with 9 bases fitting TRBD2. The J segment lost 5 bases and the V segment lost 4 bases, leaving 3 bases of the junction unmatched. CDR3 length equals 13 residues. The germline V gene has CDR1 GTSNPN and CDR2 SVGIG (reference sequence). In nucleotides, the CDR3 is TGTGCCTGGACTAGCGGGAATGACAATGAGCAGTTCTTC. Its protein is CAWTSGNDNEQFF.

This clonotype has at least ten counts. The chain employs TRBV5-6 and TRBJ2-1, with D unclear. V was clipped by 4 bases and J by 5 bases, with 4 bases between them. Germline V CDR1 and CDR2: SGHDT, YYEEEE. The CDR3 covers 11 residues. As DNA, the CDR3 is TGTGCCAGCAGCACTGACAATGAGCAGTTCTTC. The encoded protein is CASSTDNEQFF.